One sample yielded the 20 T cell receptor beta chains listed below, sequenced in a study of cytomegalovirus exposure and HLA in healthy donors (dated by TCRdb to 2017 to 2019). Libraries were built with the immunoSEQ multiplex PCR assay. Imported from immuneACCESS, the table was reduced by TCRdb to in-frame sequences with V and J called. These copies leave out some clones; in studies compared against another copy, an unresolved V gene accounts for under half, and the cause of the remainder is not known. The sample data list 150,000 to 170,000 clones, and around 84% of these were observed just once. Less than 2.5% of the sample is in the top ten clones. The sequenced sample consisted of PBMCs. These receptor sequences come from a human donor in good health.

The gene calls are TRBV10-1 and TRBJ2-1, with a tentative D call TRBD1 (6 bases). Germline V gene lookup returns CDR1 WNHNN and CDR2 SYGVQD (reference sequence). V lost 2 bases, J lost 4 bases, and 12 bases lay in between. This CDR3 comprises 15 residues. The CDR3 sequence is CASSEARTDYNEQFF. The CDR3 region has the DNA TGCGCCAGCAGTGAGGCCCGGACAGATTACAATGAGCAGTTCTTC.

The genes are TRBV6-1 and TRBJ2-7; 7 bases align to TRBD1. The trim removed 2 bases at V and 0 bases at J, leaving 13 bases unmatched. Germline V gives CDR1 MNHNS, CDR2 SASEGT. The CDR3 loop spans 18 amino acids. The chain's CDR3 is CASSEYVLVTGSSYEQYF. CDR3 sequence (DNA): TGTGCCAGCAGTGAATACGTCCTTGTGACAGGGAGCTCCTACGAGCAGTACTTC.

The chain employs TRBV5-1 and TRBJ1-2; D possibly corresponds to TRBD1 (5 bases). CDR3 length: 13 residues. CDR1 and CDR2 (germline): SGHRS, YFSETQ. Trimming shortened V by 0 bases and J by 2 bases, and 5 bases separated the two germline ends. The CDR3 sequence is CASSLEGNYGYTF. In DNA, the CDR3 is TGCGCCAGCAGCTTGGAGGGGAACTATGGCTACACCTTC.

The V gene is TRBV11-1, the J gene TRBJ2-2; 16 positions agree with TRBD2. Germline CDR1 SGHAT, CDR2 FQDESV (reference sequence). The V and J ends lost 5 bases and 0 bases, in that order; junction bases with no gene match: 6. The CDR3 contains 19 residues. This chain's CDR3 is CASSPGLAGGYANTGELFF. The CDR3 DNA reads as TGTGCCAGCAGCCCGGGACTAGCGGGAGGGTACGCGAACACCGGGGAGCTGTTTTTT. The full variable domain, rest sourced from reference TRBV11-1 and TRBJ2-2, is EAEVAQSPRYKITEKSQAVAFWCDPISGHATLYWYRQILGQGPELLVQFQDESVVDDSQLPKDRFSAERLKGVDSTLKIQPAELGDSAMYLCASSPGLAGGYANTGELFFGEGSRLTVL.

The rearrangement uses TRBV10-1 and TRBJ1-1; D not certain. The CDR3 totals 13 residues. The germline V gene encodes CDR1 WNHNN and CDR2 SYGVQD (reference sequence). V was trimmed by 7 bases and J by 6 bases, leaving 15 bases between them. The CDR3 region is CASTPTPGAEAFF. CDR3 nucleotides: TGCGCCAGCACCCCCACCCCCGGGGCTGAAGCTTTCTTT.

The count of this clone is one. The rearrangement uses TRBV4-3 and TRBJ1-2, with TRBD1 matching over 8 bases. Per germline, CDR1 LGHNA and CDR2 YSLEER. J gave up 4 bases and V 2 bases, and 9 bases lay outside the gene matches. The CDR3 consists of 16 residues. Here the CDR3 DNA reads TGCGCCAGCAGCCAATTGACAGGGGAGTTAGGCTATGGCTACACCTTC. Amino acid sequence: CASSQLTGELGYGYTF.

The CDR3, as DNA: TGTGCCTGGAGAGGCAGGGGGATCTCCTACGAGCAGTACTTC. Translation: CAWRGRGISYEQYF. The rearrangement joins TRBV30 to TRBJ2-7, with 7 bases that match TRBD1. After removal of 3 bases from V and 0 bases from J, the junction contained 5 bases not matched to a gene. The CDR3 covers 14 residues. Germline assignment: CDR1 GTSNPN and CDR2 SVGIG (reference sequence). Full variable domain (missing parts from reference TRBV30 and TRBJ2-7): SQTIHQWPATLVQPVGSPLSLECTVEGTSNPNLYWYRQAAGRGLQLLFYSVGIGQISSEVPQNLSASRPQDRQFILSSKKLLLSDSGFYLCAWRGRGISYEQYFGPGTRLTVT.

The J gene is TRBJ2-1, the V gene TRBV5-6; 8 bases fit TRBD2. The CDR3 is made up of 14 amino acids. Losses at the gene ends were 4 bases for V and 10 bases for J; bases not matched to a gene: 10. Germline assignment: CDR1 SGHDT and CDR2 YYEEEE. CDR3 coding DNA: TGTGCCAGCAGCCCTCGTCCCGGGACTAGAGAGCAGTTCTTC. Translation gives CASSPRPGTREQFF.

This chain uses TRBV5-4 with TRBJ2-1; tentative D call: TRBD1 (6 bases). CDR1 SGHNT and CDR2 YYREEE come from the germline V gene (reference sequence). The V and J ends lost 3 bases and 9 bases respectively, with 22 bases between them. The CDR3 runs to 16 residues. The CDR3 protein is CASSSPELTGLPEQFF. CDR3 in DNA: TGTGCCAGCAGCTCGCCGGAACTCACAGGGCTCCCTGAGCAGTTCTTC.

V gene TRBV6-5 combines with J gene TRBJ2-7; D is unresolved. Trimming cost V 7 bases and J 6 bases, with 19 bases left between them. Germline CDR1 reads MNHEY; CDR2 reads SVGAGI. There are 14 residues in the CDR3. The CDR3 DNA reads TGTGCCAGCACTAACTTCGGTCAAACCCGCGAGCAGTACTTC. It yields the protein CASTNFGQTREQYF.

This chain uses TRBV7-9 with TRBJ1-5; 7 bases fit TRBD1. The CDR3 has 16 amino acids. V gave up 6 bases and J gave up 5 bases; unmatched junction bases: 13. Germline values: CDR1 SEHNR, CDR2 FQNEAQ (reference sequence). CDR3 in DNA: TGTGCCAGCAGTTATGATGGGGACAGCCCATATCAGCCCCAGCATTTT. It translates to CASSYDGDSPYQPQHF.

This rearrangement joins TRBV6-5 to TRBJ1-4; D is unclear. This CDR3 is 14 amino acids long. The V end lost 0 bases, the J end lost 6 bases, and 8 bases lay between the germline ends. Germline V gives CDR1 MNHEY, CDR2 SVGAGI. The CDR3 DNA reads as TGTGCCAGCAGTTACTCTTCGGGATATGAAAAACTGTTTTTT. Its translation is CASSYSSGYEKLFF.

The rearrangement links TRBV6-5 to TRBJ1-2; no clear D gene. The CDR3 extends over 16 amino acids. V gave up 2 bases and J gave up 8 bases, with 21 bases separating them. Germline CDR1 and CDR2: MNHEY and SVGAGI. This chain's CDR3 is CASSYGQSITLGGYTF. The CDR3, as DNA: TGTGCCAGCAGTTACGGGCAGAGTATAACCCTCGGAGGCTACACCTTC.

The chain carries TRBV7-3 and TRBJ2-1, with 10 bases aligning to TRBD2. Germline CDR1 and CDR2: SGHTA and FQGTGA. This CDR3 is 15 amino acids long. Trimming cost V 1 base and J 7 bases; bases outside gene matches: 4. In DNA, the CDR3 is TGTGCCAGCAGCTTAAGTCTAGCGGGAGTTAATGAGCAGTTCTTC. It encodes CASSLSLAGVNEQFF.

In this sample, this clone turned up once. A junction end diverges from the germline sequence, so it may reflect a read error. The CDR3 here is CAGRQDPYNEQFF. In nucleotides, the CDR3 is TGTGCCGGGAGACAGGATCCTTACAATGAGCAGTTCTTC. J is TRBJ2-1 and V is TRBV30, with D tentatively TRBD1 (6 bases). The length of the CDR3 is 13 residues. Germline CDR1 GTSNPN, CDR2 SVGIG (reference sequence).

This chain's CDR3 is CASSPSSGQGKNYGYTF. Here the CDR3 DNA reads TGTGCCAGCAGCCCCTCAAGCGGCCAGGGGAAAAACTATGGCTACACCTTC. The chain recombines TRBV7-9 with TRBJ1-2, with D perhaps matching TRBD1 (6 bases). Trimming cost V 5 bases and J 2 bases, with 21 bases left between them. Germline assignment: CDR1 SEHNR and CDR2 FQNEAQ (reference sequence). The CDR3 is made up of 17 amino acids. Based on the CDR3 plus reference TRBV7-9 and TRBJ1-2, the full variable domain is DTGVSQNPRHKITKRGQNVTFRCDPISEHNRLYWYRQTLGQGPEFLTYFQNEAQLEKSRLLSDRFSAERPKGSFSTLEIQRTEQGDSAMYLCASSPSSGQGKNYGYTFGSGTRLTVV.

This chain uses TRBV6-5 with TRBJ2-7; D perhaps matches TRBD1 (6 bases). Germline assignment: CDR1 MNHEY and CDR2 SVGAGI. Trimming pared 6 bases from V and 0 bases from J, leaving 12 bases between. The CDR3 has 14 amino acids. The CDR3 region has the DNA TGTGCCAGCAGGCCACAGGGTAGCTCCTACGAGCAGTACTTC. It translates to CASRPQGSSYEQYF.

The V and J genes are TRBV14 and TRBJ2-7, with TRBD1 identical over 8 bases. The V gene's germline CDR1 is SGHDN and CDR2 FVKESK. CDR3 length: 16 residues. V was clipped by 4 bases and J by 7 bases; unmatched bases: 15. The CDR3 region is CASSPRRDRTFREQYF. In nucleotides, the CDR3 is TGTGCCAGCAGCCCTCGACGGGACAGGACCTTTCGGGAGCAGTACTTC. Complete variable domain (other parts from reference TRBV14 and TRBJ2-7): EAGVTQFPSHSVIEKGQTVTLRCDPISGHDNLYWYRRVMGKEIKFLLHFVKESKQDESGMPNNRFLAERTGGTYSTLKVQPAELEDSGVYFCASSPRRDRTFREQYFGPGTRLTVT.

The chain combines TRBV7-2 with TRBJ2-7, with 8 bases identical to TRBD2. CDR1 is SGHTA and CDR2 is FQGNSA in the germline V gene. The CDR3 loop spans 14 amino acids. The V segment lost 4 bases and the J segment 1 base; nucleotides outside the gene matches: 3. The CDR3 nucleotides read TGTGCCAGCAGCTCGATAGCGGGGTCCTACGAGCAGTACTTC. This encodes CASSSIAGSYEQYF. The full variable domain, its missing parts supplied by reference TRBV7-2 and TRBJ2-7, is GAGVSQSPSNKVTEKGKDVELRCDPISGHTALYWYRQSLGQGLEFLIYFQGNSAPDKSGLPSDRFSAERTGGSVSTLTIQRTQQEDSAVYLCASSSIAGSYEQYFGPGTRLTVT.

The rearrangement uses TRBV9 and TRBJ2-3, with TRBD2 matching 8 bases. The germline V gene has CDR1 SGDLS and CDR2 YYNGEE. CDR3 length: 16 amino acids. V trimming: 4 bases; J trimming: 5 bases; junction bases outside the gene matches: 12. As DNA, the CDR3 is TGTGCCAGCAGCCTTCGGGGAGCGGGAGTTATAGATACGCAGTATTTT. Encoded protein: CASSLRGAGVIDTQYF.